This T cell receptor beta chain comes out of a study of blood T cell repertoires in COVID-19. Study details: Collection of acute and convalescent COVID-19 samples took place in the United States, Italy and Spain. Sources were T cells, B-cell-depleted T cells, or PBMCs; the material itself was cDNA or gDNA.

Authors' processing steps: From reference gene primer amplification, estimates of nucleated cell counts were derived. The table came from immunoSEQ multiplex PCR; TCRdb's copy has only in-frame clones and leaves some out. V, J and clone size reflect that table, while D and trimming were determined from the DNA. The sample has around 450,000 clones; around 89% are singletons. Germline CDR1 MNHNY, CDR2 SVGAGI (reference sequence). Between the trimmed V and J ends, which lost 4 bases and 7 bases, there was a span of 8 bases. CDR3 length equals 13 residues. The clonotype originates from a woman aged 25 to 39 with acute or convalescent COVID-19. This rearrangement joins TRBV6-6 to TRBJ1-6; D not resolved. Sample: peripheral blood. The CDR3 coding sequence is TGTGCCAGCAGTTCATCAGGAAATTCACCCCTCCACTTT. It is translated as CASSSSGNSPLHF.